These T cell receptor beta chains were read from a single sample in a study of blood T cell repertoires in COVID-19. Here immunoSEQ multiplex PCR was the method, and the copy in TCRdb shows in-frame clones only, minus some. The table records some 160,000 clones, about four fifths of them present only once. The sequencing input was peripheral blood. These receptors all come from a woman at least 80 years old with COVID-19, enrolled during active disease. Both conserved end residues are part of each CDR3. D genes are given only for firm matches. Expanded clones are given a class, and other clones once, few, many or no size at all.

CDR3nt	CDR3aa	j_gene	v_gene	d_gene	abundance
TGTGCCATCAGTGAGCGGGGCGGGGGCACTGAAGCTTTCTTT	CAISERGGGTEAFF	TRBJ1-1	TRBV10-3	NA	NA
TGTGCCATCAGCCCAGGGGGACGGTTCACTGAAGCTTTCTTT	CAISPGGRFTEAFF	TRBJ1-1	TRBV10-3	TRBD1	NA
TGCGCCAGCAGCCGACAGGGGGCTGAAAACATTCAGTACTTC	CASSRQGAENIQYF	TRBJ2-4	TRBV5-1	TRBD1	NA
TGTGCCAGCAGTTTAGTGAGCTCCTACAATGAGCAGTTCTTC	CASSLVSSYNEQFF	TRBJ2-1	TRBV27	NA	NA
TGTGCCAGCAGTTACTGGCGGGGGAGGGGGACAGATACGCAGTATTTT	CASSYWRGRGTDTQYF	TRBJ2-3	TRBV6-5	NA	NA
TGCGCCAGCCGGGGACAGTCGGTCTCCTATAATTCACCCCTCCACTTT	CASRGQSVSYNSPLHF	TRBJ1-6	TRBV10-2	TRBD1	NA
TGTGCCATCACGGGACTAGCGGGGGACGAGCAGTACTTC	CAITGLAGDEQYF	TRBJ2-7	TRBV10-3	TRBD2	NA
TGTGCCACCAGTGATCCGCGTGGCTCTGGAAACACCATATATTTT	CATSDPRGSGNTIYF	TRBJ1-3	TRBV24-1	NA	NA
TGTGCCAGCACGCCCCCGACTAGCGGGAGGGGTTTGCAATATGAGCAGTTCTTC	CASTPPTSGRGLQYEQFF	TRBJ2-1	TRBV21-1	NA	once
TGCAGCGTTCCCACCGGGACAGCTGGAAACACCATATATTTT	CSVPTGTAGNTIYF	TRBJ1-3	TRBV29-1	TRBD1	NA
TGTGCCAGCAGCTCTGGCGGGAGTACGGATACGCAGTATTTT	CASSSGGSTDTQYF	TRBJ2-3	TRBV11-3	TRBD2	NA
TGTGCCAGCACCTCCGGGACAGGTTTTACCGGGGAGCTGTTTTTT	CASTSGTGFTGELFF	TRBJ2-2	TRBV27	TRBD1	NA